These 12 T cell receptor beta chains were sequenced from one sample in a study of CD8 T cells in Susac syndrome. A quantity of roughly 0.5 to 1 ug RNA underwent reverse transcription using random hexamers. Each CDR3 protein is one row after TCRdb ran MiXCR on the immunoSEQ multiplex PCR reads. The table records about 190,000 distinct CDR3 sequences, around 93% of them present only once. The sample taken for sequencing was CD4+ T cells from PBMCs. These receptors originate from a human donor in good health.

This chain uses TRBV7-9 with TRBJ1-1, with 8 bases matching TRBD1. Germline V lookup: CDR1 SEHNR, CDR2 FQNEAQ (reference sequence). J gave up 1 base and V 5 bases, and 6 bases lay outside the gene matches. The CDR3 extends over 15 amino acids. The CDR3 protein is CASSQPDRANTEAFF. The DNA of the CDR3 is TGTGCCAGCAGCCAGCCGGACAGGGCGAACACTGAAGCTTTCTTT.

The gene calls are TRBV3-1 and TRBJ1-2, with 10 bases lining up with TRBD1. CDR1 LGHDT and CDR2 YNNKEL come from the germline V gene (reference sequence). CDR3 length: 16 residues. V shed 5 bases, J shed 8 bases, and the junction held 14 bases outside the gene matches. CDR3 protein: CASSWDRGPSVRGYTF. In DNA, the CDR3 is TGTGCCAGCAGCTGGGACAGGGGCCCCTCGGTGCGAGGCTACACCTTC.

V and J are TRBV5-4 and TRBJ2-3; D unclear. The V end lost 4 bases, the J end lost 1 base, and 13 bases lay between the germline ends. Per germline, CDR1 SGHNT and CDR2 YYREEE (reference sequence). This CDR3 has 15 amino acids. The CDR3 loop is CASSRTGPGTDTQYF. CDR3 nucleotides: TGTGCCAGCAGCCGCACGGGTCCCGGCACAGATACGCAGTATTTT.

The J gene is TRBJ2-1, the V gene TRBV6-2 or TRBV6-3, with D perhaps TRBD2 (5 bases). The CDR3 covers 14 residues. With 5 bases removed from V and 1 base from J, the gap between germline ends came to 9 bases. Germline loops: CDR1 MNHEY, CDR2 SVGEGT. This CDR3 reads CASSRGSSYNEQFF. Written as DNA, the CDR3 is TGTGCCAGCAGTCGAGGGTCTTCCTACAATGAGCAGTTCTTC.

This chain joins TRBV7-2 and TRBJ2-7; D is perhaps TRBD1 (6 bases). The germline V gene encodes CDR1 SGHTA and CDR2 FQGNSA. V was cut by 3 bases and J by 2 bases, with 14 bases left in between. This CDR3 is 15 amino acids long. CDR3 region: CASSFRDITPYEQYF. For the CDR3, the DNA is TGTGCCAGCAGCTTTCGGGACATAACCCCCTACGAGCAGTACTTC.

V usage is TRBV24-1 and J usage is TRBJ2-1; D unclear. The CDR3 extends over 13 amino acids. Germline lookup yields CDR1 KGHDR and CDR2 SFDVKD. Between the trimmed V and J ends, which lost 7 bases and 8 bases, there was a span of 14 bases. The CDR3 DNA reads as TGTGCCACCAGCCGGGCCCGATCGGATGAGCAGTTCTTC. This codes for CATSRARSDEQFF.

This chain uses TRBV6-2 or TRBV6-3 with TRBJ1-6, with D perhaps matching TRBD1 (5 bases). Trimming stripped 0 bases from V and 10 bases from J, with 16 bases between. Germline CDR1 reads MNHEY; CDR2 reads SVGEGT. This CDR3 has 16 amino acids. The CDR3 sequence is CASSYSSGRATSPLHF. As DNA, the CDR3 is TGTGCCAGCAGTTACTCGTCAGGCAGGGCGACATCACCCCTCCACTTT.

V usage is TRBV2 and J usage is TRBJ1-5; TRBD1 aligns across 7 bases. J was trimmed by 7 bases and V by 8 bases; bases with no gene match: 11. Germline V gives CDR1 SNHLY, CDR2 FYNNEI. This CDR3 is built from 14 residues. CDR3 residues: CASSDRAREQPQHF. In DNA form, the CDR3 reads TGTGCCAGCTCCGACAGGGCGAGGGAACAGCCCCAGCATTTT.

V is TRBV12-3 or TRBV12-4 and J is TRBJ1-1, with no clear D. The CDR3 has 13 residues. V gave up 7 bases and J gave up 4 bases, with 13 bases separating them. This CDR3 is CASTPEGGTEAFF. The CDR3 nucleotides read TGTGCCAGCACCCCGGAGGGCGGCACTGAAGCTTTCTTT.

The chain uses TRBV12-3 or TRBV12-4 and TRBJ1-1, with unresolved D. The length of the CDR3 is 11 residues. Trimming removed 8 bases at V and 4 bases at J, with 8 bases between. In nucleotides, the CDR3 is TGTGCCAGCGGGGTTTTCACTGAAGCTTTCTTT. Translating it yields CASGVFTEAFF.

This chain connects TRBV24-1 to TRBJ2-1, with D unclear. The length of the CDR3 is 14 residues. Trimming took 0 bases from V and 10 from J, leaving 12 bases between them. CDR1 and CDR2 (germline): KGHDR, SFDVKD. The CDR3 reads CATSDLGGIGEQFF. The CDR3, as DNA: TGTGCCACCAGTGATTTGGGCGGCATAGGGGAGCAGTTCTTC.

The genes are TRBV29-1 and TRBJ2-3, with 7 bases that match TRBD1. The CDR3 covers 13 residues. The junction had 2 bases not matched to a gene; V was cut back by 4 bases and J by 1 base. Germline V gene sequence: CDR1 SQVTM, CDR2 ANQGSEA. The CDR3 region is CSVVQGGTDTQYF. The CDR3 DNA follows: TGCAGCGTTGTGCAGGGGGGCACAGATACGCAGTATTTT.